This T cell receptor (beta chain) was obtained from a study of blood T cell repertoires in COVID-19. The wider study: PBMCs, B-cell-depleted T cells, or T cells were the source of the cDNA or gDNA that made up the material.

Germline V gene data show CDR1 as MNHNY and CDR2 as SVGAGI (reference sequence). CDR3 length: 13 amino acids. The ends lost 6 bases at V and 3 bases at J; junction bases unmatched: 5. Recruited during active infection, patients (from Seattle) were subsequently followed longitudinally. Clones were sequenced by immunoSEQ multiplex PCR, and TCRdb holds only the in-frame ones, with some missing. The sample shows around 290,000 clones, approximately 90% of them seen only once. V is TRBV6-6 and J is TRBJ2-7, with 7 bases fitting TRBD2. The sequence was obtained from a woman in her twenties or thirties with COVID-19, enrolled during active disease. The specimen was peripheral blood. DNA of the CDR3: TGTGCCAGCAGCCATCGGGAGGACTACGAGCAGTACTTC. Its translation is CASSHREDYEQYF.